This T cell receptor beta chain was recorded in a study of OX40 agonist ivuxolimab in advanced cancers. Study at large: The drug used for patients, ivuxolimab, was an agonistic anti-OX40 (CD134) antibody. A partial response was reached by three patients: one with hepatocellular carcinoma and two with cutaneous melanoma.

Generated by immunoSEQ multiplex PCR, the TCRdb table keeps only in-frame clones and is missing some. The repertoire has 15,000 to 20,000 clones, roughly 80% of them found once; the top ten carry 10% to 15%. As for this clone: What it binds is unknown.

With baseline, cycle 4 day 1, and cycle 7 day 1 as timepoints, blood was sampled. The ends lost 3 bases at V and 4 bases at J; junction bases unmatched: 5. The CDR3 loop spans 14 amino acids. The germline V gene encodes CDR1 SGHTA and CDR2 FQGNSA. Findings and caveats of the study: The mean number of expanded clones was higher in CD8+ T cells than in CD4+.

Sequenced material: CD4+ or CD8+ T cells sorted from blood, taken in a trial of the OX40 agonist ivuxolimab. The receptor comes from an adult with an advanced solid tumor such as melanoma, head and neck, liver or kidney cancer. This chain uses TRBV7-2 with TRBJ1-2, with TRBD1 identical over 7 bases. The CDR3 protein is CASSLNRDSYGYTF. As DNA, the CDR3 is TGTGCCAGCAGCTTGAACCGGGACAGCTATGGCTACACCTTC.